Presented here are 23 T cell receptor beta chains from one specimen sequenced in a study of T-cell memory formation after mild COVID-19 (dated by TCRdb to about 2021). The library relied on 5' RACE. Sequencing used an Illumina NovaSeq 6000. TCRdb trimmed public reads at Q25 via fastp, called clones via MiXCR and kept in-frame beta chains. Each entry merges the rows of one CDR3 protein and shows their most common DNA and genes. The table for this sample lists 470,000 or so distinct CDR3 sequences; nearly 25% of them were counted only once. About 12% of the sample belongs to the ten largest clones. The material sequenced was PBMCs or a T cell subset sorted from them (not recorded which). These receptors were taken from an adult woman who had mild COVID-19 (a few samples of this study predate the infection). The sample titles of this study are shuffled in the database, so cell type and time point are left out; the donor was told from shared clones.

V is TRBV6-5 and J is TRBJ1-2, with no clear D. Between the trimmed V and J ends, which lost 1 base and 3 bases, there was a span of 18 bases. This CDR3 contains 17 residues. Germline assignment: CDR1 MNHEY and CDR2 SVGAGI. CDR3 bases: TGTGCCAGCAGTTACTATTTCCCGGGCCCCGTGGACTATGGCTACACCTTC. Protein sequence: CASSYYFPGPVDYGYTF.

V is TRBV3-1 and J is TRBJ2-7; no clear D. CDR1 LGHDT and CDR2 YNNKEL come from the germline V gene (reference sequence). The CDR3 spans 14 residues. V lost 6 bases and J 1 base, leaving 13 bases between the germline ends. The CDR3 loop is CASSPNWLSYEQYF. CDR3 in DNA: TGTGCCAGCAGTCCAAATTGGCTGTCCTACGAGCAGTACTTC.

The V and J genes are TRBV18 and TRBJ2-4, with TRBD1 matching over 7 bases. V was pared by 3 bases and J by 0 bases, with 5 bases of the junction left unmatched. Germline V gene lookup returns CDR1 KGHSH and CDR2 LQKENI. The CDR3 has 16 residues. The CDR3 bases are TGTGCCAGCTCACCGGACAGGATCCTAGCCAAAAACATTCAGTACTTC. It encodes CASSPDRILAKNIQYF.

This clonotype came up a few times. The J gene is TRBJ1-1, the V gene TRBV7-9; D ambiguous. The CDR3 covers 13 residues. The V and J ends lost 6 bases and 2 bases respectively, with 10 bases between them. Germline lookup yields CDR1 SEHNR and CDR2 FQNEAQ (reference sequence). CDR3 nucleotide sequence: TGTGCCAGCAGGCAAAGGGCTAACACTGAAGCTTTCTTT. Translated: CASRQRANTEAFF.

This clonotype appeared many times. The chain links TRBV5-1 to TRBJ2-3; a weak D match, TRBD2 (6 bases). This CDR3 is built from 21 residues. V lost 0 bases, J lost 0 bases, and 26 bases lay in between. Looked up from germline, CDR1 is SGHRS and CDR2 is YFSETQ. CDR3 DNA: TGCGCCAGCAGCTTGGCGGAGGTACACGGGAGACAGAAGTCTAGCACAGATACGCAGTATTTT. This translates into CASSLAEVHGRQKSSTDTQYF.

This chain connects TRBV29-1 to TRBJ2-7; 11 bases map to TRBD2. J was trimmed by 2 bases and V by 7 bases; bases with no gene match: 16. Germline CDR1 is SQVTM and CDR2 is ANQGSEA. This CDR3 comprises 17 residues. The CDR3 loop is CSAPGLAVSDRPYEQYF. The CDR3 nucleotides read TGCAGCGCCCCGGGACTAGCGGTGTCCGACCGACCCTACGAGCAGTACTTC.

This clonotype was seen a few times. The chain has TRBV20-1 and TRBJ2-1; no reliable D call. The CDR3 has 12 amino acids. The germline CDR1 and CDR2 sequences are DFQATT and SNEGSKA (reference sequence). With 1 base removed from V and 6 bases from J, the gap between germline ends came to 7 bases. The CDR3 protein is CSARVHSNEQFF. The CDR3 DNA follows: TGCAGTGCTAGAGTCCACAGCAATGAGCAGTTCTTC.

In this sample, this clonotype turned up a few times. The rearrangement joins TRBV12-3 or TRBV12-4 to TRBJ2-3; 8 bases are shared with TRBD2. The CDR3 has 17 residues. Trimming at V came to 6 bases and at J to 3 bases, leaving 14 bases not matched to a gene. The CDR3 nucleotides are TGTGCCAGCAGGACCCTCGGCGGGAGGAGTAGAACAGATACGCAGTATTTT. It encodes CASRTLGGRSRTDTQYF.

The chain carries TRBV12-3 or TRBV12-4 and TRBJ2-7; 15 positions agree with TRBD2. The CDR3 length is 18 residues. Trimming cost V 3 bases and J 4 bases; bases outside gene matches: 10. Here the CDR3 DNA reads TGTGCCAGCAGTTTCCGGACTAGCGGGAGGGGAGGAGAGTACGAGCAGTACTTC. It encodes CASSFRTSGRGGEYEQYF.

V usage is TRBV7-8 and J usage is TRBJ2-1, with 9 nucleotides matching TRBD2. Germline assignment: CDR1 SGHVS and CDR2 FQNEAQ. V trimming: 6 bases; J trimming: 4 bases; junction bases outside the gene matches: 7. This CDR3 region has 15 residues. The CDR3 DNA reads as TGTGCCAGCAGGAAAGGACTAGCGTCTTACAATGAGCAGTTCTTC. Translation: CASRKGLASYNEQFF.

This clonotype showed up just a few times. Given a much more abundant clone one base away, this may be a read error. V usage is TRBV11-2 and J usage is TRBJ2-5; D is undetermined. The CDR3 runs 11 residues. V dropped 3 bases and J dropped 5 bases, with 4 bases sitting between them. Germline loops: CDR1 SGHAT, CDR2 FQNNGV. Here the CDR3 reads CASSFAETQYF. CDR3 DNA: TGTGCCAGCAGCTTTGCGGAGACCCAGTACTTC.

This chain uses TRBV7-2 with TRBJ1-1; D might be TRBD1 (5 bases). The V and J ends lost 5 bases and 3 bases respectively, with 10 bases between them. The CDR3 runs to 13 residues. Germline loops: CDR1 SGHTA, CDR2 FQGNSA. The CDR3 loop is CASSILRDTEAFF. The CDR3 DNA follows: TGTGCCAGCAGCATCCTCAGGGACACTGAAGCTTTCTTT.

This sequence joins TRBV29-1 and TRBJ2-1, with D possibly being TRBD2 (6 bases). This CDR3 region has 14 residues. Looked up from germline, CDR1 is SQVTM and CDR2 is ANQGSEA. V was cut by 7 bases and J by 0 bases, with 13 bases left in between. The CDR3 is CSGGPAGSYNEQFF. In DNA form, the CDR3 reads TGCAGCGGGGGCCCAGCGGGCTCCTACAATGAGCAGTTCTTC.

This clonotype was detected a few times. The chain couples TRBV12-3 or TRBV12-4 to TRBJ2-6; the match to TRBD1 covers 8 bases. Losses at the gene ends were 1 base for V and 2 bases for J; bases not matched to a gene: 4. This CDR3 spans 17 amino acids. The DNA for the CDR3 is TGTGCCAGCAGTTTAGGGACAGGGTTTACTGGGGCCAACGTCCTGACTTTC. This sequence encodes CASSLGTGFTGANVLTF.

This clonotype has just a few counts. The genes are TRBV14 and TRBJ2-2, with D maybe TRBD1 (5 bases). This CDR3 region has 14 residues. From germline, CDR1 is SGHDN and CDR2 FVKESK. V was trimmed by 2 bases and J by 5 bases, leaving 9 bases between them. CDR3 nucleotides: TGTGCCAGCAGCCAAAACCGACAGACCGGGGAGCTGTTTTTT. Translated, it gives CASSQNRQTGELFF.

This clonotype has more than one count but fewer than ten. The chain joins TRBV15 to TRBJ2-3; 8 bases line up with TRBD1. V was clipped by 4 bases and J by 2 bases; unmatched bases: 11. Germline lookup yields CDR1 LNHNV and CDR2 YYDKDF (reference sequence). CDR3 size: 17 residues. In DNA form, the CDR3 reads TGTGCCACCAGCATGCAGGGGGCCCCCTCGGACACAGATACGCAGTATTTT. Its translation: CATSMQGAPSDTDTQYF.

This clonotype was seen only a few times. The J gene is TRBJ2-5, the V gene TRBV5-6; possible D gene TRBD2, 6 bases. V was clipped by 0 bases and J by 7 bases, with 16 bases between them. Germline V lookup: CDR1 SGHDT, CDR2 YYEEEE. The CDR3 loop spans 15 amino acids. The CDR3 loop reads CASSLGGTPLRTQYF. The CDR3 DNA follows: TGTGCCAGCAGCTTGGGCGGGACGCCCCTTAGGACCCAGTACTTC.

The chain combines TRBV7-8 with TRBJ2-1, with a possible D match to TRBD1 (6 bases). Trimming shortened V by 5 bases and J by 4 bases, and 27 bases separated the two germline ends. The germline V gene encodes CDR1 SGHVS and CDR2 FQNEAQ. CDR3 length: 19 amino acids. This CDR3 reads CASSQVRPGVGSTYNEQFF. The CDR3 coding sequence is TGTGCCAGCAGCCAAGTTCGGCCAGGGGTGGGTTCAACTTACAATGAGCAGTTCTTC.

The genes are TRBV5-5 and TRBJ1-1; 11 nucleotides match TRBD1. The CDR3 loop spans 17 amino acids. Trimming removed 6 bases from V and 4 bases from J; junction bases left unmatched: 14. CDR1 SGHKS and CDR2 YYEKEE come from the germline V gene (reference sequence). The CDR3 region is CASNWDRTGTGGTEAFF. CDR3 DNA: TGTGCCAGCAACTGGGATAGGACCGGGACAGGGGGCACTGAAGCTTTCTTT. Full variable domain (remainder filled in from reference TRBV5-5 and TRBJ1-1): DAGVTQSPTHLIKTRGQQVTLRCSPISGHKSVSWYQQVLGQGPQFIFQYYEKEERGRGNFPDRFSARQFPNYSSELNVNALLLGDSALYLCASNWDRTGTGGTEAFFGQGTRLTVV.

J is TRBJ1-6 and V is TRBV5-4; 8 bases are a match to TRBD1. Germline CDR1 SGHNT, CDR2 YYREEE (reference sequence). This CDR3 comprises 14 residues. V was pared by 3 bases and J by 10 bases, with 6 bases of the junction left unmatched. The CDR3 reads CASSSTGEGSPLHF. CDR3 bases: TGTGCCAGCAGCTCGACAGGGGAGGGGTCACCCCTCCACTTT. The full variable domain, with the rest looked up from reference TRBV5-4 and TRBJ1-6, is ETGVTQSPTHLIKTRGQQVTLRCSSQSGHNTVSWYQQALGQGPQFIFQYYREEENGRGNFPPRFSGLQFPNYSSELNVNALELDDSALYLCASSSTGEGSPLHFGNGTRLTVT.

A few counts support this clonotype. The chain recombines TRBV29-1 with TRBJ2-5; 9 nucleotides agree with TRBD2. J lost 2 bases, V lost 6 bases, and 10 bases had no gene match. Per germline, CDR1 SQVTM and CDR2 ANQGSEA. The CDR3 length is 15 residues. CDR3 in DNA: TGCAGCGTGACCTCTAGCGGGATTAGACAAGAGACCCAGTACTTC. Translated: CSVTSSGIRQETQYF.

The chain employs TRBV5-1 and TRBJ2-5; TRBD1 matches at 11 bases. Trimming took 0 bases from V and 5 from J; bases not matched to a gene: 6. The CDR3 contains 16 residues. Germline CDR1 and CDR2: SGHRS and YFSETQ. The CDR3 bases are TGCGCCAGCAGCTTGGGGACAGGGGGCCCCGAGGAGACCCAGTACTTC. Translating it yields CASSLGTGGPEETQYF.

V and J are TRBV7-3 and TRBJ2-3; 8 nucleotides align to TRBD2. Germline CDR1 reads SGHTA; CDR2 reads FQGTGA. V dropped 6 bases and J dropped 4; count of bases not matched to a gene: 12. CDR3 length: 16 residues. CDR3 sequence (DNA): TGTGCCAGCAGTTCGGGGCATAGCGGGGAGGCAGATACGCAGTATTTT. Encoded protein: CASSSGHSGEADTQYF.